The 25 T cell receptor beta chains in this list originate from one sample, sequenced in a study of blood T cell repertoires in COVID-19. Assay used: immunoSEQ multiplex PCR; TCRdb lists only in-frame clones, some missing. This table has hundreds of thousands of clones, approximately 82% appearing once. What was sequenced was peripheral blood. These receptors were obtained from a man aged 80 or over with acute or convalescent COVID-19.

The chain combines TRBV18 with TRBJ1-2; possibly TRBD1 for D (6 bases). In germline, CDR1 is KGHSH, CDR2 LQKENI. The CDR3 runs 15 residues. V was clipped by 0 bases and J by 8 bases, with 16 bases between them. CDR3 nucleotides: TGTGCCAGCTCACCACCGGGGCTCAGAGGGGGAGGCTACACCTTC. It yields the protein CASSPPGLRGGGYTF.

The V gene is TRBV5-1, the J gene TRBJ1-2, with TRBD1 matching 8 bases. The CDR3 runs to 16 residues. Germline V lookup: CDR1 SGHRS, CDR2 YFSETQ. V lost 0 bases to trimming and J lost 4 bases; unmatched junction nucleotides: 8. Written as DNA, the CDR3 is TGCGCCAGCAGCTTGGCCCCCTCAACAGGGGGCTATGGCTACACCTTC. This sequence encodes CASSLAPSTGGYGYTF.

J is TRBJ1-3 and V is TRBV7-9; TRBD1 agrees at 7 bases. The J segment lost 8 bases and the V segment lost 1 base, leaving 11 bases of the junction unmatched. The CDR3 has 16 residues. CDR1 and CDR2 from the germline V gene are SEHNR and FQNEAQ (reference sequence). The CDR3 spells CASSLEATGASDTIYF. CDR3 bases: TGTGCCAGCAGCTTAGAGGCTACAGGGGCCTCGGACACCATATATTTT.

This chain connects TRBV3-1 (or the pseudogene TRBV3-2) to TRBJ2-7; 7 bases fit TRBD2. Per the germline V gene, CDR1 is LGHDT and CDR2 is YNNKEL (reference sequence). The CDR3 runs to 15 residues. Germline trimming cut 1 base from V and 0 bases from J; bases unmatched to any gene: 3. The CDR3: CASSQASGFSYEQYF. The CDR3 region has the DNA TGTGCCAGCAGCCAAGCTAGCGGCTTCTCCTACGAGCAGTACTTC.

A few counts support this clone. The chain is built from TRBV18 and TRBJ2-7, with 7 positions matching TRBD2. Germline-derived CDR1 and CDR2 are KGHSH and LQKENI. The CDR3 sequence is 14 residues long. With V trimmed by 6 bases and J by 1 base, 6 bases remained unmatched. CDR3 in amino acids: CASSLGGGSYEQYF. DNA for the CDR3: TGTGCCAGCTCGCTCGGCGGGGGATCCTACGAGCAGTACTTC.

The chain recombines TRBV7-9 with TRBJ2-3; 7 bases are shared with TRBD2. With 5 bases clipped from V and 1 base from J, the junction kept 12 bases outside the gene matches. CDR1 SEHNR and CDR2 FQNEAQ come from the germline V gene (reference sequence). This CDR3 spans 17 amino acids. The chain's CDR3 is CASSRSPSGGRTDTQYF. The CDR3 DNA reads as TGTGCCAGCAGCCGTTCTCCTAGCGGAGGCCGCACAGATACGCAGTATTTT.

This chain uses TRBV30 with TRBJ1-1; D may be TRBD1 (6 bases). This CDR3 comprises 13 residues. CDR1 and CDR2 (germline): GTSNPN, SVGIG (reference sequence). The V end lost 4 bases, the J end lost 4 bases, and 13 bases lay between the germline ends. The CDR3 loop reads CAWNAGASTEAFF. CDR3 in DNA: TGTGCCTGGAATGCGGGGGCAAGCACTGAAGCTTTCTTT. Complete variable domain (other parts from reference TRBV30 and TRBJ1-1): SQTIHQWPATLVQPVGSPLSLECTVEGTSNPNLYWYRQAAGRGLQLLFYSVGIGQISSEVPQNLSASRPQDRQFILSSKKLLLSDSGFYLCAWNAGASTEAFFGQGTRLTVV.

CDR3 sequence: CASSSGQGGQPQHF. CDR3 DNA sequence: TGCGCCAGCAGCTCGGGACAGGGGGGTCAGCCCCAGCATTTT. The chain is built from TRBV5-1 and TRBJ1-5; 11 bases agree with TRBD1. Germline trimming cut 3 bases from V and 6 bases from J; bases unmatched to any gene: 2. This CDR3 region has 14 residues. Germline assignment: CDR1 SGHRS and CDR2 YFSETQ.

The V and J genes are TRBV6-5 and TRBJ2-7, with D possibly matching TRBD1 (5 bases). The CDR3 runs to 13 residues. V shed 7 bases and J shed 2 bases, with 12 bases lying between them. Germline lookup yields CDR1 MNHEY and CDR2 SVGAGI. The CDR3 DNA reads TGTGCCAGCAAGGCCAGGACAACCTACGAGCAGTACTTC. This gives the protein CASKARTTYEQYF.

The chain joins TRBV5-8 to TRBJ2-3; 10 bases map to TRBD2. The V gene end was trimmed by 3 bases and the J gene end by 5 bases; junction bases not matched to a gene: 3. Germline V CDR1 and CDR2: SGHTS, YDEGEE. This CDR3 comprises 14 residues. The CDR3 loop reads CASSSGLAKDTQYF. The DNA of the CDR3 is TGTGCCAGCAGCTCGGGACTAGCGAAAGATACGCAGTATTTT.

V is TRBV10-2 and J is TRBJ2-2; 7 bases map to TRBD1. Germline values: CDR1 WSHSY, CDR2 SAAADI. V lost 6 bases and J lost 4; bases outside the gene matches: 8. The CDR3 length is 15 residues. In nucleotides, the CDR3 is TGCGCCAGCAGGCCCGGGACAGCTTTCACCGGGGAGCTGTTTTTT. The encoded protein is CASRPGTAFTGELFF.

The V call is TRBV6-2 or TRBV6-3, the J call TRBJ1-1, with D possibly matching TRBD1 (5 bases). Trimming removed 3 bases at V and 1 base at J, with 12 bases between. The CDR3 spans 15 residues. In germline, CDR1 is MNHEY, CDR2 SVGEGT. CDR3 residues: CASSYRLGRNTEAFF. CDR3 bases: TGTGCCAGCAGTTATCGGTTGGGGCGGAACACTGAAGCTTTCTTT.

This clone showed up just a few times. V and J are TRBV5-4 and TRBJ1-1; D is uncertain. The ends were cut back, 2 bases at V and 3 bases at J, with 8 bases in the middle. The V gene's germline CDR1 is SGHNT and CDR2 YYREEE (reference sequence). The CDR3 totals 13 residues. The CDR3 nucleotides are TGTGCCAGCAGCTTTCGAGTGGACACTGAAGCTTTCTTT. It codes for CASSFRVDTEAFF. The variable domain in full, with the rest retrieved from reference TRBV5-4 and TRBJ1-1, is ETGVTQSPTHLIKTRGQQVTLRCSSQSGHNTVSWYQQALGQGPQFIFQYYREEENGRGNFPPRFSGLQFPNYSSELNVNALELDDSALYLCASSFRVDTEAFFGQGTRLTVV.

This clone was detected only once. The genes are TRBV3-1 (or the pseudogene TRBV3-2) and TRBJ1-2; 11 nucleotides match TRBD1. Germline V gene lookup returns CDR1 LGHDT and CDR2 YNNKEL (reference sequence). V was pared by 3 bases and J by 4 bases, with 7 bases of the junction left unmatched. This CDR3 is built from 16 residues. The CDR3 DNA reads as TGTGCCAGCAGCCATGGACAGGGGGCGACCCTCTATGGCTACACCTTC. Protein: CASSHGQGATLYGYTF.

CDR3 coding DNA: TGTGCCAGCAGACCCCGGACAGGATATAACTATGGCTACACCTTC. It translates to CASRPRTGYNYGYTF. The chain combines TRBV2 with TRBJ1-2, with TRBD1 identical over 7 bases. Per germline, CDR1 SNHLY and CDR2 FYNNEI. V trimming: 6 bases; J trimming: 1 base; junction bases outside the gene matches: 8. CDR3 length: 15 amino acids. The full variable domain, rest sourced from reference TRBV2 and TRBJ1-2, is EPEVTQTPSHQVTQMGQEVILRCVPISNHLYFYWYRQILGQKVEFLVSFYNNEISEKSEIFDDQFSVERPDGSNFTLKIRSTKLEDSAMYFCASRPRTGYNYGYTFGSGTRLTVV.

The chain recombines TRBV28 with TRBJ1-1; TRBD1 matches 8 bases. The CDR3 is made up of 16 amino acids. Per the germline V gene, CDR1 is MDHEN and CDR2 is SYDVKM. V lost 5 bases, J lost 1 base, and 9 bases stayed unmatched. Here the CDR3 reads CASSVAGGAWNTEAFF. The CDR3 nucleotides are TGTGCCAGCAGTGTGGCAGGGGGCGCTTGGAACACTGAAGCTTTCTTT. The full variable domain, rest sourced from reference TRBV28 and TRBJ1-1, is DVKVTQSSRYLVKRTGEKVFLECVQDMDHENMFWYRQDPGLGLRLIYFSYDVKMKEKGDIPEGYSVSREKKERFSLILESASTNQTSMYLCASSVAGGAWNTEAFFGQGTRLTVV.

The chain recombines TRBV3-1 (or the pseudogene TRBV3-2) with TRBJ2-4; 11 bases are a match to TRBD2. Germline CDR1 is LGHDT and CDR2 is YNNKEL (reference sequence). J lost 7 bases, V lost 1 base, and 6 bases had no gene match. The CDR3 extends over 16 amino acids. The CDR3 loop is CASSQGASGGLNIQYF. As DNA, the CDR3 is TGTGCCAGCAGCCAAGGTGCTAGCGGGGGGTTGAACATTCAGTACTTC.

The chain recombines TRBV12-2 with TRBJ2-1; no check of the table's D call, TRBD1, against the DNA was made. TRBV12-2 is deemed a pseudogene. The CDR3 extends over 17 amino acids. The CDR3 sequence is CASRLASRDSIHNEQFF. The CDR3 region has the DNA TGTGCAAGTCGCTTAGCTAGCCGGGACAGTATCCACAATGAGCAGTTCTTC.

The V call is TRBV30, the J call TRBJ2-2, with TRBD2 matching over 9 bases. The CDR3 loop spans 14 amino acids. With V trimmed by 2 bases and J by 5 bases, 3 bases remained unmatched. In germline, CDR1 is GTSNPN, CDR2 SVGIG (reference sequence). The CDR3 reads CAWSRTSGTGELFF. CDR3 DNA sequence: TGTGCCTGGAGTCGAACTAGCGGGACCGGGGAGCTGTTTTTT.

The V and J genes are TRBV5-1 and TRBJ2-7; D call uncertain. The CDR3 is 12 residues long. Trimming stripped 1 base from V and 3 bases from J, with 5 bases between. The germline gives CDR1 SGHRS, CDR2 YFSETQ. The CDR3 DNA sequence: TGCGCCAGCAGCTTGTCCGGCTACGAGCAGTACTTC. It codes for CASSLSGYEQYF.

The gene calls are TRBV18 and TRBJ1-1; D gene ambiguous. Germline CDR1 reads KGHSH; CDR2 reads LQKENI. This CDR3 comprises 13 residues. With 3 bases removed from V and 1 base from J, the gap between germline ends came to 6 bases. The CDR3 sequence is CASSPESNTEAFF. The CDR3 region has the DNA TGTGCCAGCTCACCCGAGTCGAACACTGAAGCTTTCTTT. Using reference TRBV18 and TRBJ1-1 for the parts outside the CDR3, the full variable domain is NAGVMQNPRHLVRRRGQEARLRCSPMKGHSHVYWYRQLPEEGLKFMVYLQKENIIDESGMPKERFSAEFPKEGPSILRIQQVVRGDSAAYFCASSPESNTEAFFGQGTRLTVV.

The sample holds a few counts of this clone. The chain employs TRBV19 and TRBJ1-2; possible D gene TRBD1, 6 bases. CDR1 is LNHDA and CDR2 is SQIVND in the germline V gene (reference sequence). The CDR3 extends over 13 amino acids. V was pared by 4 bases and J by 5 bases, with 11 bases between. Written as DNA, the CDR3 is TGTGCCAGTAGTACGGACAGTGGGTATGGCTACACCTTC. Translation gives CASSTDSGYGYTF.

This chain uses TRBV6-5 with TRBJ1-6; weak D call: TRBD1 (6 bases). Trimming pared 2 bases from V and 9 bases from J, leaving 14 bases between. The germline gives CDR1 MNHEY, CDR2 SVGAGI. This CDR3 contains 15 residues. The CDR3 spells CASSYRQGKGSPLHF. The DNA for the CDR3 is TGTGCCAGCAGTTACCGCCAGGGGAAGGGTTCACCCCTCCACTTT.

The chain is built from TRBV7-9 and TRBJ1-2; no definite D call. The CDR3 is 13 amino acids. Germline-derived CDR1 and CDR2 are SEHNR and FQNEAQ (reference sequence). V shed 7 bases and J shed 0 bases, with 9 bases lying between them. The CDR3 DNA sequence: TGTGCCAGCACCTCAGGAACTAACTATGGCTACACCTTC. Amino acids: CASTSGTNYGYTF.

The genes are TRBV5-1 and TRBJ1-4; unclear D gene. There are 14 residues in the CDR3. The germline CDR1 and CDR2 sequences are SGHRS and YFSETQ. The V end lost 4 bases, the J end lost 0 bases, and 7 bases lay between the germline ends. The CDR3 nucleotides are TGCGCCAGCAGCGTCCTTGCAACTAATGAAAAACTGTTTTTT. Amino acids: CASSVLATNEKLFF.